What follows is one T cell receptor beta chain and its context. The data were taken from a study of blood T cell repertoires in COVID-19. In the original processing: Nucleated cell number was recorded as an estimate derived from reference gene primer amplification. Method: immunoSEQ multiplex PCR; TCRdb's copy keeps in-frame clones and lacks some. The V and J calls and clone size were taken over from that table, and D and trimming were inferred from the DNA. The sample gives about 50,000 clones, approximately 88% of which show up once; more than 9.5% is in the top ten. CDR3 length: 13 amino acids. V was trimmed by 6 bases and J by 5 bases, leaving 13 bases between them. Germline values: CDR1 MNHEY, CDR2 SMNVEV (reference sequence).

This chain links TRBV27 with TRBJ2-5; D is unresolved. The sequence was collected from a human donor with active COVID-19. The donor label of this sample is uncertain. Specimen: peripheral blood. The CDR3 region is CASSRRSWETQYF. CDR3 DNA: TGTGCCAGCAGCCGCAGGTCGTGGGAGACCCAGTACTTC.